The following is a TCR beta chain sequence with its context. The record originates from a study of Graves' ophthalmopathy and Graves' hyperthyroidism. The study amplified TCR beta CDR3 regions using RNA transcripts. An initial RT-PCR round employing HTBI primers preceded a second-round multiplex PCR. TCRdb itself ran the multiplex PCR reads through MiXCR, one entry per CDR3 protein. The sample has about 600,000 distinct CDR3 sequences, approximately 35% seen once. Eligible hyperthyroidism cases comprised new diagnoses of under 2 months' duration in individuals aged 18 to 65. Among the exclusions were patients with other autoimmune diseases, uncontrolled infections, pregnancy or lactation. This clonotype was sampled from an adult man with Graves' hyperthyroidism. The specimen sequenced was peripheral blood or thyroid tissue (not recorded which).

CDR3 sequence reads: CASSFRDRFIYEQYF. The CDR3 bases are TGTGCCAGCAGCTTCCGGGACAGGTTCATCTACGAGCAGTACTTC. The gene calls are TRBV7-9 and TRBJ2-7, with 8 bases lining up with TRBD1. The CDR3 consists of 15 residues. Per the germline V gene, CDR1 is SEHNR and CDR2 is FQNEAQ (reference sequence). The J segment lost 3 bases and the V segment lost 3 bases, leaving 7 bases of the junction unmatched.